The entry that follows covers one TCR beta chain sequence. The source of the sample is a study of cytomegalovirus exposure and HLA in healthy donors. V gave up 8 bases and J gave up 4 bases; unmatched junction bases: 11. Germline CDR1 reads MDHEN; CDR2 reads SYDVKM. This CDR3 region has 15 residues. The PCR used 60 Vbeta and 13 Jbeta primers. Repertoires were generated with immunoSEQ multiplex PCR, while TCRdb's copy carries only in-frame clones and drops some. Found here are approximately 190,000 clones, approximately 84% of them singletons; the top ten hold 2% to 3%. Source material: PBMCs. This chain connects TRBV28 to TRBJ1-5; 7 positions match TRBD1. The sequence came from a woman between 50 and 59 years old in good health and CMV-seropositive. Here the CDR3 reads CASDGQVSSNQPQHF. The CDR3 nucleotides read TGTGCCAGCGACGGACAGGTCTCATCAAATCAGCCCCAGCATTTT.